This T cell receptor beta chain was captured in a study of blood T cell repertoires in COVID-19 (TCRdb year 2020). Looking at the study overall: Samples covering the acute and convalescent phases of COVID-19 were provided by collaborators in the United States, Italy and Spain. The repertoires were made available in a free public database intended to serve as a resource for research on the immune response to SARS-CoV-2. Subjects who had been exposed to COVID-19, were actively infected with it, or had recovered from it provided the deeply sampled blood TCRbeta repertoires that made up the dataset. Samples came from the ongoing ImmuneRACE study (first 160 participants) plus 1,254 subjects from 6 global collaborators. The material from the prospective study consisted of cDNA or gDNA derived from T cells, B-cell-depleted T cells, or PBMCs. Where available, HLA class I and class II types were taken from metadata supplied by the sample provider and were not determined by assay-based typing. A de-identified subject ID, COVID-19 status, age in years and sex were almost always included in the sample metadata. Results the study describes overall, beyond this receptor: How much clinical and demographic metadata was included differed by source and by participant, and the metadata was provided uncurated.

V sheds 4 bases and J sheds 5 bases, leaving 7 bases between their ends. The CDR3 runs 12 residues from the cysteine to the phenylalanine. The sequence is cut down to CDR3 DNA, 36 bases in frame from base 1. CDR1 ENHRY and CDR2 SYGVKD are derived from the germline V gene. The immunoSEQ Assay, a bias-controlled multiplex PCR, was used to amplify TCRbeta CDR3 regions from genomic DNA. Under the source paper's analysis protocol: Nucleated cell counts per sample were estimated from amplification of reference gene primers within the assay. To quantify the absolute abundance of each unique TCRbeta CDR3 rearrangement, sequence reads were collapsed and filtered. For each sample, productive Simpson clonality was calculated as the square root of Simpson's diversity index over productive rearrangements. This immuneACCESS table, as held by TCRdb, lists in-frame sequences with V and J called but not all clones. Of the missing ones, under half trace to an unresolved V gene in checked studies; the others have no known cause. Clone size and V and J calls were adopted from that table, with D and trimming inferred from the DNA. The sample table contains more than 250,000 clones; only one count was recorded for 80% to 90% of them. 1% of the sample goes to the ten largest clones.

As regards this clone: Which antigen it targets is not known. The record has no base qualities; no much larger clone is one base away.

Each collaborating institution followed its own protocols to collect whole blood in K2EDTA tubes. For TCRbeta analysis, collaborators shipped samples in one of three forms: frozen whole blood, isolated PBMCs, or DNA extracted from either of those sample types. The sequence joins TRBV10-3 to TRBJ2-3; no confident D gene assignment can be made. Sequencing was done on a sample of peripheral blood. This sequence originates from a man aged 50 to 60 with active or convalescent COVID-19. The DNA sequence reads TGTGCCATCAGTGGAGGATTAGATACGCAGTATTTT. Its protein is CAISGGLDTQYF.